The TCR beta chain described here comes from a study of blood T cell repertoires in COVID-19. The table came from immunoSEQ multiplex PCR; TCRdb's copy has only in-frame clones and leaves some out. Among about 240,000 clones listed, 75% to 90% were seen once. V lost 7 bases to trimming and J lost 7 bases; unmatched junction nucleotides: 10. Per germline, CDR1 MNHEY and CDR2 SVGAGI. This CDR3 is built from 15 residues. This sequence was found in a woman between 55 and 75 years old with active or convalescent COVID-19. Sequencing used peripheral blood. The J gene is TRBJ2-1, the V gene TRBV6-5; 10 nucleotides line up with TRBD2. The CDR3 DNA sequence: TGTGCCAGCATCCCGGAGCGGGGGGGCGTAAATGAGCAGTTCTTC. This encodes CASIPERGGVNEQFF.